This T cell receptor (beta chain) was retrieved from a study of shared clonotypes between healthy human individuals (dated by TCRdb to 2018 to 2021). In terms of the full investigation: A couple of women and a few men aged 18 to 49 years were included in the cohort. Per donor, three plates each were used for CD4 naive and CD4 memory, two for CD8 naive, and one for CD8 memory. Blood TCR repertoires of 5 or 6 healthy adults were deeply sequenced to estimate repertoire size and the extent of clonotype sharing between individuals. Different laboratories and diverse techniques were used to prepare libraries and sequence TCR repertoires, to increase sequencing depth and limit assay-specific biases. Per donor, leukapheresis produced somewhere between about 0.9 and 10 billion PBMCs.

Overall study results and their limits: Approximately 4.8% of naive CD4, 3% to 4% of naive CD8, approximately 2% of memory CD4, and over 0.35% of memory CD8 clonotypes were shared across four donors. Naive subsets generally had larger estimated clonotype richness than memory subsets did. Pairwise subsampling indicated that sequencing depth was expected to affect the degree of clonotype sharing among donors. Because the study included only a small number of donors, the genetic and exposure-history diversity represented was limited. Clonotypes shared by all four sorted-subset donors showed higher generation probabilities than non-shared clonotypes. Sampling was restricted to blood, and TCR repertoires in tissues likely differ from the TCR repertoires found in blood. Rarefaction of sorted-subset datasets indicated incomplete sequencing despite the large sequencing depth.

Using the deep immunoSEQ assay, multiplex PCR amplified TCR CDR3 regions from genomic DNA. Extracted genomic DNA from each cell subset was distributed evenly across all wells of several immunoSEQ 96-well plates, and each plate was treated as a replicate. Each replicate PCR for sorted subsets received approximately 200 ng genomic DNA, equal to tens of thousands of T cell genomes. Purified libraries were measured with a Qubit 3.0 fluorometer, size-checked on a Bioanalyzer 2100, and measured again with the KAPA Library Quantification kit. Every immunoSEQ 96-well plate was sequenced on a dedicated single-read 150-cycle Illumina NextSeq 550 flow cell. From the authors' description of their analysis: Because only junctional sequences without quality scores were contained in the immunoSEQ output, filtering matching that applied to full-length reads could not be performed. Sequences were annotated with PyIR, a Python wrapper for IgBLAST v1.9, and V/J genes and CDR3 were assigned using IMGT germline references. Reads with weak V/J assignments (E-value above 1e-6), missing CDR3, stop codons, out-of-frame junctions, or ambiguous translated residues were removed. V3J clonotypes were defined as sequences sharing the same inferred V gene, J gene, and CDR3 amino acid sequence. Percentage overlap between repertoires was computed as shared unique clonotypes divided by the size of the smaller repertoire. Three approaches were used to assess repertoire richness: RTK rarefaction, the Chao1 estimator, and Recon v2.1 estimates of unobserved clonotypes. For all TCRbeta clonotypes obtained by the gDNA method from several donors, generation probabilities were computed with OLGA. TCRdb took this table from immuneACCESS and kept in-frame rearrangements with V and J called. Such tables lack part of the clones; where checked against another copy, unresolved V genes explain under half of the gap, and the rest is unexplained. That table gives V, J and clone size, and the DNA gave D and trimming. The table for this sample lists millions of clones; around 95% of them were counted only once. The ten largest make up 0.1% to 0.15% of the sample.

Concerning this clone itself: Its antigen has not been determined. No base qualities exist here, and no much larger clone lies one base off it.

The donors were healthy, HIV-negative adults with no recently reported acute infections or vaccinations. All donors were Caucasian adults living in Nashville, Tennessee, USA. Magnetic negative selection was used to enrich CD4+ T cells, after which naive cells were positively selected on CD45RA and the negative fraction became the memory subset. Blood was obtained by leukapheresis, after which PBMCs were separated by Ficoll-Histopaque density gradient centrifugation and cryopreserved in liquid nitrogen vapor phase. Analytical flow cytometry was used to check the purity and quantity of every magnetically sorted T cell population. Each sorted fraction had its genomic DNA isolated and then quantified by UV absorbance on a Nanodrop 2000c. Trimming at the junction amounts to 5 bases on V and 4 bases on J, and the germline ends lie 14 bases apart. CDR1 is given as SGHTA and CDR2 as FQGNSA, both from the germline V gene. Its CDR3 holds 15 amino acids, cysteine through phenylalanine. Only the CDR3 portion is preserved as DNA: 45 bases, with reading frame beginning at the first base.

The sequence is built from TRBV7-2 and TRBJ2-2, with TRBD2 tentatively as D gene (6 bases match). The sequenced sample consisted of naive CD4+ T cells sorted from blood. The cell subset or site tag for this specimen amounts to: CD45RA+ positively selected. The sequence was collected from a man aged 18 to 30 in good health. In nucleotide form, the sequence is TGTGCCAGCAGCCCTCGGCGGGACCCCACCGGGGAGCTGTTTTTT. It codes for CASSPRRDPTGELFF.